This TCR beta chain was sequenced in a study of blood T cell repertoires in COVID-19. Looking at the study overall: Samples came from the United States, Italy and Spain, spanning acute and convalescent COVID-19. PBMCs, B-cell-depleted T cells, or T cells were the source of the cDNA or gDNA that made up the material.

Trimming took off 3 bases at V and 2 bases at J, with 7 bases between the two ends. The CDR3 loop spans 13 amino acids. Germline V gene data show CDR1 as SGHNT and CDR2 as YENEEA. In the original processing: Nucleated cell counts were estimated from reference gene primer amplification. The table came from immunoSEQ multiplex PCR; TCRdb's copy has only in-frame clones and leaves some out. The V and J calls and clone size come from that table; D and trimming were worked out from the DNA. The data contain approximately 270,000 clones, 86% of them seen just once; the ten biggest clones take up just under 9%.

This TCR was recovered from a man between 40 and 49 years old with active or convalescent COVID-19. The sequenced sample was peripheral blood. V is TRBV11-3 and J is TRBJ1-2; a weak D match, TRBD1 (6 bases). This CDR3 reads CASSLGQNYGYTF. The CDR3 region has the DNA TGTGCCAGCAGCTTGGGACAAAACTATGGCTACACCTTC. The full variable domain, in which reference TRBV11-3 and TRBJ1-2 provide the parts outside the CDR3, is EAGVVQSPRYKIIEKKQPVAFWCNPISGHNTLYWYLQNLGQGPELLIRYENEEAVDDSQLPKDRFSAERLKGVDSTLKIQPAELGDSAVYLCASSLGQNYGYTFGSGTRLTVV.